The 20 T cell receptor beta chains below were found in one sample sequenced in a study of T cell repertoires in cytomegalovirus infection. TCRdb passed the reads through MiXCR, listing each CDR3 protein once. The data contain hundreds of thousands of distinct CDR3 sequences, roughly 36% of them singletons. These TCRs are of unknown antigen specificity. This sample comprised cultured PBMCs, obtained from culture after CMV antigen stimulation. All receptors come from a human donor in good health (CMV status not recorded). Some clones in this sample may be carry-over from other donors' samples.

This chain uses TRBV7-2 with TRBJ1-2; 7 nucleotides align to TRBD1. J was trimmed by 8 bases and V by 5 bases; bases with no gene match: 11. Germline CDR1 reads SGHTA; CDR2 reads FQGNSA. This CDR3 comprises 14 residues. CDR3 sequence (DNA): TGTGCCAGCAGCCGCGGACAGGCGTACCCGGGCTACACCTTC. This translates into CASSRGQAYPGYTF. The variable domain in full, completed from reference TRBV7-2 and TRBJ1-2, reads GAGVSQSPSNKVTEKGKDVELRCDPISGHTALYWYRQSLGQGLEFLIYFQGNSAPDKSGLPSDRFSAERTGGSVSTLTIQRTQQEDSAVYLCASSRGQAYPGYTFGSGTRLTVV.

The V gene is TRBV6-2 or TRBV6-3, the J gene TRBJ2-5; possible D gene TRBD2, 5 bases. Trimming removed 7 bases at V and 4 bases at J, with 10 bases between. There are 12 residues in the CDR3. Germline V lookup: CDR1 MNHEY, CDR2 SVGEGT. The CDR3, as DNA: TGTGCCAGCACTGGGAGTGTAGAGACCCAGTACTTC. Protein: CASTGSVETQYF.

The V gene is TRBV12-3 or TRBV12-4, the J gene TRBJ2-1; D is unclear. The CDR3 consists of 13 residues. Deletions cut 5 bases from V and 8 bases from J, with 13 bases between. The CDR3 spells CASSPTRWYEQFF. In DNA form, the CDR3 reads TGTGCCAGCAGTCCAACCCGGTGGTATGAGCAGTTCTTC.

A few counts support this clonotype. The V call is TRBV28, the J call TRBJ2-7; 10 bases are shared with TRBD2. The trim removed 4 bases at V and 0 bases at J, leaving 3 bases unmatched. CDR1 and CDR2 (germline): MDHEN, SYDVKM. CDR3 length: 15 residues. The CDR3 DNA reads as TGTGCCAGCAGTTATGTAGCGGGGGGCTCCTACGAGCAGTACTTC. It specifies CASSYVAGGSYEQYF.

The V and J genes are TRBV7-9 and TRBJ2-7, with D unresolved. This CDR3 has 15 amino acids. Germline V CDR1 and CDR2: SEHNR, FQNEAQ (reference sequence). Deletions cut 1 base from V and 5 bases from J, with 15 bases between. CDR3 protein: CASSLGWTRVNEQYF. The DNA of the CDR3 is TGTGCCAGCAGCTTAGGTTGGACGCGCGTAAACGAGCAGTACTTC.

The chain links TRBV7-8 to TRBJ2-5; D remains unclear. Germline CDR1 is SGHVS and CDR2 is FQNEAQ. V dropped 5 bases and J dropped 0 bases, with 13 bases sitting between them. The CDR3 runs to 15 residues. The CDR3 coding sequence is TGTGCCAGCAGCCCGCTGGGCGCGTACCAAGAGACCCAGTACTTC. Its protein is CASSPLGAYQETQYF.

The table lists this clonotype with a count of one. V is TRBV4-2 and J is TRBJ2-1, with D possibly being TRBD1 (6 bases). Trimming shortened V by 4 bases and J by 6 bases, and 19 bases separated the two germline ends. This CDR3 has 16 residues. Germline V gene lookup returns CDR1 LGHNA and CDR2 YNFKEQ. The CDR3 bases are TGTGCCAGCAGCCGCGCCACAGGGACCCGTAGCAATGAGCAGTTCTTC. Translated: CASSRATGTRSNEQFF.

The chain joins TRBV12-3 or TRBV12-4 to TRBJ2-3; D remains ambiguous. This CDR3 is built from 14 residues. The germline V and J ends were trimmed by 3 bases and 2 bases, with 9 bases remaining between them. In nucleotides, the CDR3 is TGTGCCAGCAGTTTGAGGTATTCCACAGATACGCAGTATTTT. Residues: CASSLRYSTDTQYF.

There are many counts of this clonotype. The V gene is TRBV7-2, the J gene TRBJ2-7; TRBD2 agrees at 11 bases. With V trimmed by 3 bases and J by 3 bases, 7 bases remained unmatched. The V gene's germline CDR1 is SGHTA and CDR2 FQGNSA. The CDR3 is 16 residues long. The CDR3 spells CASSFGMGLAVYEQYF. CDR3 DNA sequence: TGTGCCAGCAGCTTTGGGATGGGACTAGCGGTCTACGAGCAGTACTTC.

This clonotype has only a few counts. The V gene is TRBV28, the J gene TRBJ1-2; unclear D gene. Per germline, CDR1 MDHEN and CDR2 SYDVKM. CDR3 size: 10 residues. With 10 bases removed from V and 6 bases from J, the gap between germline ends came to 9 bases. The CDR3 DNA reads as TGTGCCACCCTGGGAAATGGCTACACCTTC. The encoded protein is CATLGNGYTF.

The V call is TRBV2, the J call TRBJ1-6; no firm D call. This CDR3 contains 15 residues. V was trimmed by 0 bases and J by 7 bases, leaving 10 bases between them. Germline V gene lookup returns CDR1 SNHLY and CDR2 FYNNEI. The CDR3 is CASSEARTPNSPLHF. CDR3 DNA sequence: TGTGCCAGCAGTGAAGCGAGGACTCCGAATTCACCCCTCCACTTT. The full variable domain, its missing parts supplied by reference TRBV2 and TRBJ1-6, is EPEVTQTPSHQVTQMGQEVILRCVPISNHLYFYWYRQILGQKVEFLVSFYNNEISEKSEIFDDQFSVERPDGSNFTLKIRSTKLEDSAMYFCASSEARTPNSPLHFGNGTRLTVT.

This clonotype came up a few times. The V and J genes are TRBV6-1 and TRBJ1-6; D is unclear. The ends were cut back, 3 bases at V and 8 bases at J, with 17 bases in the middle. This CDR3 has 16 residues. Germline CDR1 MNHNS, CDR2 SASEGT. The CDR3 is CASSDKVVNPDSPLHF. The CDR3 region has the DNA TGTGCCAGCAGTGACAAGGTCGTCAATCCGGATTCACCCCTCCACTTT.

This clonotype was detected many times. The chain employs TRBV7-2 and TRBJ2-1; TRBD1 matches 8 bases. The CDR3 has 15 residues. CDR1 and CDR2 (germline): SGHTA, FQGNSA. The V gene end was trimmed by 5 bases and the J gene end by 9 bases; junction bases not matched to a gene: 12. The CDR3 sequence: CASSNRGVAAVEQFF. For the CDR3, the DNA is TGTGCCAGCAGCAACAGGGGGGTCGCGGCCGTTGAGCAGTTCTTC.

V usage is TRBV6-8 and J usage is TRBJ2-3, with D tentatively TRBD1 (5 bases). Germline-derived CDR1 and CDR2 are MNHGY and SAAAGT. The CDR3 extends over 11 amino acids. The V gene lost 11 bases and the J gene lost 4 bases, with 10 bases spanning the gap. As DNA, the CDR3 is TGTGCCGTCAGGGCCCCAGATACGCAGTATTTT. Its translation is CAVRAPDTQYF.

The sample holds a few counts of this clonotype. V and J are TRBV7-9 and TRBJ1-2; D is perhaps TRBD1 (5 bases). The germline CDR1 and CDR2 sequences are SEHNR and FQNEAQ (reference sequence). V lost 2 bases and J 2 bases, leaving 9 bases between the germline ends. This CDR3 is 14 amino acids long. CDR3 sequence reads: CASSLMTANYGYTF. The DNA of the CDR3 is TGTGCCAGCAGCTTAATGACAGCCAACTATGGCTACACCTTC.

The genes are TRBV6-1 and TRBJ2-7; D may be TRBD1 (5 bases). The CDR3 contains 13 residues. Trimming removed 0 bases from V and 3 bases from J, with 6 bases in between. CDR1 MNHNS and CDR2 SASEGT come from the germline V gene. The CDR3 loop is CASSEAGRYEQYF. CDR3 sequence (DNA): TGTGCCAGCAGTGAAGCGGGGCGCTACGAGCAGTACTTC.

The V gene is TRBV2, the J gene TRBJ2-5, with D tentatively TRBD2 (8 bases). The CDR3 totals 12 residues. Trimming shortened V by 11 bases and J by 7 bases, and 17 bases separated the two germline ends. Germline loops: CDR1 SNHLY, CDR2 FYNNEI. The CDR3 loop is CAGTREGATQYF. CDR3 coding DNA: TGTGCCGGAACACGGGAGGGGGCGACCCAGTACTTC.

The CDR3 spells CATSTSPTDTQYF. In nucleotides, the CDR3 is TGTGCCACCTCGACTAGCCCCACAGATACGCAGTATTTT. J is TRBJ2-3 and V is TRBV10-3; 7 bases line up with TRBD2. The V gene's germline CDR1 is ENHRY and CDR2 SYGVKD. Losses at the gene ends were 10 bases for V and 2 bases for J; bases not matched to a gene: 6. The CDR3 is 13 amino acids.

The V and J genes are TRBV10-2 and TRBJ2-7; 7 bases agree with TRBD2. Per the germline V gene, CDR1 is WSHSY and CDR2 is SAAADI. V was clipped by 5 bases and J by 3 bases; unmatched bases: 4. The CDR3 consists of 13 residues. CDR3 coding DNA: TGCGCCAGCAGTAAGCGGGACGACTACGAGCAGTACTTC. Protein product: CASSKRDDYEQYF.

This rearrangement joins TRBV6-2 or TRBV6-3 to TRBJ1-6; D perhaps matches TRBD1 (5 bases). The CDR3 covers 15 residues. Germline assignment: CDR1 MNHEY and CDR2 SVGEGT. Trimming left V 7 bases short and J 10 bases short, with 20 bases between. The chain's CDR3 is CASTYAAGRDSPLHF. The CDR3 nucleotides are TGTGCCAGCACCTACGCCGCGGGGCGGGACTCACCCCTCCACTTT.